These 9 T cell receptor beta chains were sequenced from one sample in a study of blood T cells in healthy people across ages. Combining a sample-barcoded 5' primer with a J-beta primer mix, a second PCR ran for roughly 7 to 12 cycles. TCRdb re-derived calls from the 5' RACE reads in MiXCR, one entry per CDR3 protein. The data hold roughly 570,000 distinct CDR3 sequences, with 27% observed a single time. Sequenced material: blood. These receptors all come from a woman aged 70-85 years in good health.

CDR3 amino acids: CASSLPLAGGFLSYNEQFF. The CDR3 region has the DNA TGCGCCAGCAGCTTGCCCTTAGCGGGGGGCTTCCTCTCCTACAATGAGCAGTTCTTC. The chain uses TRBV5-1 and TRBJ2-1; 10 bases line up with TRBD2. CDR3 length: 19 amino acids. V shed 1 base and J 0 bases; nucleotides not matched to a gene: 10. CDR1 SGHRS and CDR2 YFSETQ come from the germline V gene.

This clonotype came up a few times. This chain joins TRBV9 and TRBJ2-5, with a possible D match to TRBD1 (6 bases). The CDR3 consists of 14 residues. Trimming stripped 4 bases from V and 2 bases from J, with 12 bases between. Germline V gene sequence: CDR1 SGDLS, CDR2 YYNGEE. In nucleotides, the CDR3 is TGTGCCAGCAGCCCTCAGGGGCAGCAAGAGACCCAGTACTTC. Translated: CASSPQGQQETQYF.

This clonotype was counted only a few times. The chain combines TRBV9 with TRBJ1-5; 7 positions agree with TRBD1. Unmatched junction bases numbered 8, after V lost 3 bases and J lost 5 bases. Germline CDR1 is SGDLS and CDR2 is YYNGEE. The CDR3 length is 15 residues. The CDR3 nucleotides are TGTGCCAGCAGCGCCTATACAGGGGCGGATCAGCCCCAGCATTTT. Protein product: CASSAYTGADQPQHF.

The sample holds a few counts of this clonotype. The J gene is TRBJ2-3, the V gene TRBV7-9; D gene uncertain. The length of the CDR3 is 15 residues. Germline V lookup: CDR1 SEHNR, CDR2 FQNEAQ (reference sequence). Trimming pared 3 bases from V and 2 bases from J, leaving 12 bases between. This chain's CDR3 is CASSLGSGYTDTQYF. DNA of the CDR3: TGTGCCAGCAGCTTGGGTTCCGGGTACACAGATACGCAGTATTTT.

The chain joins TRBV5-1 to TRBJ2-5; perhaps D is TRBD1 or TRBD2 (6 bases each). This CDR3 spans 15 amino acids. Germline assignment: CDR1 SGHRS and CDR2 YFSETQ. V dropped 1 base and J dropped 5 bases, with 15 bases sitting between them. CDR3 nucleotide sequence: TGCGCCAGCAGCTTGACTCGGGGGCACAATGAGACCCAGTACTTC. As protein: CASSLTRGHNETQYF.

Remarks on this clonotype: One end of the junction fails to match germline, which may point to a read error. The genes are TRBV7-2 and TRBJ1-2, with unresolved D. CDR1 SGHTA and CDR2 FQGNSA come from the germline V gene. This CDR3 has 13 amino acids. The CDR3 DNA sequence: TGTGCCTGCAGCTTCCAGGCTCCCCTTGGCTACACCTTC. Amino acids: CACSFQAPLGYTF.

The rearrangement links TRBV3-1 to TRBJ2-5; D is uncertain. V was pared by 4 bases and J by 2 bases, with 8 bases between. Germline CDR1 LGHDT, CDR2 YNNKEL (reference sequence). The CDR3 loop spans 13 amino acids. Here the CDR3 DNA reads TGTGCCAGCAGCCCAATTGGTCAAGAGACCCAGTACTTC. Its translation: CASSPIGQETQYF.

CDR3 amino acids: CASISREGNTEAFF. For the CDR3, the DNA is TGTGCCAGCATCAGTCGGGAGGGTAACACTGAAGCTTTCTTT. V is TRBV6-6 and J is TRBJ1-1; D remains unclear. The CDR3 totals 14 residues. Germline assignment: CDR1 MNHNY and CDR2 SVGAGI (reference sequence). The germline V and J ends were trimmed by 7 bases and 2 bases, with 14 bases remaining between them.

This clonotype has more than one count but fewer than ten. This chain links TRBV21-1 with TRBJ2-5; TRBD1, the D gene given by the table, was not confirmed from the DNA. TRBV21-1 is assigned pseudogene status. This CDR3 spans 15 amino acids. For the CDR3, the DNA is TGTGCCAGCCCCCCCCGAGACAGGGACCAAGAGACCCAGTACTTC. Its protein product is CASPPRDRDQETQYF.